The subject of this entry is one T cell receptor beta chain. No cognate antigen has been identified for it. Per the germline V gene, SGHAT is the CDR1 and FQNNGV is the CDR2. For this chain, trimming is 5 bases at the V end and 3 bases at the J end, and the number of junction bases without a gene match is 15. Spanning cysteine to phenylalanine, the CDR3 consists of 18 amino acids. The entry retains the CDR3 DNA only, 54 bases that are in frame from base 1. The cohort comprised 670 or so healthy bone marrow donors. All cohort members were sampled while nominally healthy, although unrecorded immune exposures were likely present. The donor was CMV seronegative and was included in the group of 352 seronegative cohort members. Each donor provided a peripheral blood sample, and peripheral blood mononuclear cells were used for TCR beta sequencing. Genomic DNA extraction from the blood cell samples was performed with the Qiagen DNeasy Blood Extraction Kit.

The data derive from a study of cytomegalovirus exposure and HLA in healthy donors (dated by TCRdb to the late 2010s). Describing the broader study: An earlier analysis of under 600 of the donors reported roughly 300 Gb of sequence data and some 120 million unique TCR beta sequences from about 179 million T cells. Approximately 330 gigabases of sequencing data and 91 million or so unique TCR sequences made up an early release that covered fewer than 650 HLA-typed donors. Of the approximately 400 genotyped donors, roughly 80% were placed in the genetic ancestry cluster associated with self-reported Caucasian donors. The study aimed to test whether signatures of past pathogen exposure could be identified by cataloging public T cell receptors. The study used immunosequencing to profile the T cell repertoires of approximately 640 subjects and linked those repertoires to cytomegalovirus serostatus. Besides the first cohort of 666 subjects, a separate validation cohort made up of over 100 different subjects was used. The study combined high-throughput TCR immunosequencing, statistical association of individual TCRs with disease status, and machine learning to predict cytomegalovirus infection status. A later analysis re-analyzed previously published TCR beta repertoires from 650 to 800 donors and added high-resolution HLA genotyping to study TCR occurrence patterns. In the later analysis, no new phenotypic data were used to find candidate immune exposures; instead, reliance was placed on TCR beta sequences and their occurrence across donors. To decide whether each TCR beta V gene segment behaved as functional or pseudogenic, an earlier analysis of fewer than 750 of the donors relied on high-throughput TCR beta sequencing. Donor age, sex, ethnicity and CMV serostatus were collected together with the repertoire data. A later genetic analysis took genome-wide SNP genotypes for about three fifths of the 666 donors and used that subset as a discovery cohort. All discovery cohort repertoires had been generated using a single sequencing platform. HLA typing covered class I and class II loci at four-digit resolution. The number of donors typed differed by locus, with about 629-630 for A, B, C, DRB1 and DQB1, roughly 550 for DQA1, under 610 for DPA1, and roughly 450 for DPB1. Four or five DR-DQ haplotypes were treated as single units for association and clustering because of strong linkage in the cohort. Across some 400 genotyped donors of the cohort, an average of about 240,000 unique TCR beta nucleotide sequences per donor were sequenced, and roughly a sixth of those sequences were non-productive.

Libraries were built with the immunoSEQ multiplex PCR assay. The multiplex PCR relied on a mix of 60 forward primers for TCR Vbeta segments and 13 reverse primers for TCR Jbeta segments. The CDR3 region of rearranged TCR beta genes was amplified from genomic DNA by a multiplex PCR assay. On the Illumina HiSeq System, the amplified TCR beta libraries were sequenced as 87-base-pair reads. On the authors' methods: In a later analysis, 70 million to 95 million unique TCR beta chains were counted across the 500 to 700 repertoires, and around 10 million of these chains were shared by at least two donors. Raw reads were error-corrected and collapsed into unique sequences with a nearest-neighbor algorithm that merged closely related sequences to remove PCR and sequencing errors. Alignment of CDR3 sequences to IMGT reference sequences was used to assign V, D and J gene segments. For a sequence to be retained, at least a six-nucleotide match to both a V gene segment and a J gene segment was required. Rearrangements were called productive when the CDR3 lacked stop codons and stayed in frame with V and J; all others were non-productive. Following IMGT convention, CDR3 was defined as the stretch from the second conserved V-encoded cysteine up to the conserved J-encoded phenylalanine. Sequences without an unambiguous match to a single V gene segment were excluded from the earlier analysis of several hundred of the donors. An earlier analysis of several hundred of the donors classified V segments as functional when productive rearrangements were above 56.7% and as segregating when the standard deviation between donors was above 5%. A statistical classification framework was developed to diagnose cytomegalovirus status using the catalog of TCR beta chain sequences. In a later analysis, V and J genes were assigned by comparing TCR nucleotide sequences against IMGT/GENE-DB human TR gene sequences. A later analysis assigned CDR3 sequences and most-parsimonious VDJ recombination scenarios with the TCRdist pipeline. In a later analysis, every TCR beta chain was defined by the combination of its CDR3 amino acid sequence and its V-gene family, and reads without a unique V-gene family were dropped. As a way to deal with suspected cross-contamination and a sequencing artifact, a later analysis dropped 450 to 600 nucleotide sequences that were highly shared and had low generation probability. In a later analysis, a clonal expansion index for each public chain was calculated from normalized within-repertoire ranks of inferred template counts. A later analysis computed generation probabilities with a VDJ recombination model fitted to out-of-frame rearrangements, and checked the results against IGoR. In a later analysis, hypergeometric tests were used to score TCR-TCR, TCR-HLA and TCR-CMV co-occurrence, with a repertoire-size bias correction applied to TCR pairs. To estimate false discovery rates, a later analysis permuted the HLA or CMV assignments 20 times. In a later analysis, co-occurring TCRs were grouped using DBSCAN, and TCRdist sequence similarity was added for clustering within HLA-allele-positive subsets. For co-occurrence clustering, repertoires with fewer than 30,000 or more than 120,000 public chains were excluded, along with 4 to 6 repertoires with anomalous nucleotide sharing. Drawn from immuneACCESS, this table holds only the in-frame rearrangements with V and J called that TCRdb kept. Clones are partly lost; checked studies trace under half to an unresolved V gene and leave the rest unexplained. D and trimming come from the DNA, and the V and J calls and clone size come from that table. This sample's records show over 100,000 clones. The top ten clones comprise about 4% of the sample.

Findings and caveats that apply to the study as a whole: An earlier analysis of approximately 500 of the donors showed that most TCR beta V segments appeared in productive rearrangements either about 87% or about 30% of the time, which broadly matched IMGT annotations. The earlier analysis of fewer than 750 of the donors excluded seventeen rarely observed V segments, including chromosome 9 orphons, because counts were too low. A later genetic analysis reported fewer N-insertions in productive TCRs among donors in an Asian-associated ancestry cluster than the roughly 620-donor mean. In a later analysis, several top co-occurrence clusters were reported to appear linked to parvovirus B19, influenza, CMV and Epstein-Barr virus. A few of the identified cytomegalovirus-associated TCR beta chains were confirmed in vitro to be specific for cytomegalovirus antigens. Most TCR sequences were seen in very few donors, while some public TCRs were found in many individuals. Specific HLA alleles were associated with around 18,000 TCR beta sequences at a false discovery rate of 0.05 in a later analysis. The authors suggested that the approach could potentially be generalized to other disease states and immunological phenotypes. The 87-base-pair reads could not distinguish some IMGT-functional V segments, including TRBV6-2 and TRBV6-3, so those segments were excluded. The only immune exposure information available for the cohort was CMV serostatus. Most CMV-associated TCR beta chains appeared to be HLA-restricted in a later analysis, and the HLA associations seemed to be driven largely by CMV exposure. A total of roughly 160 TCR beta chains were listed by the study as associated with cytomegalovirus. Roughly uniform sequencing depth across donors was assumed in presence/absence analyses, although this assumption may not hold. Cytomegalovirus status was reported to be diagnosed by the classifier with high specificity and sensitivity in both the original and validation cohorts. Linkage disequilibrium might explain the correlated functional status among segregating V segments, but an unknown experimental factor could not be excluded. Because HLA typing was unavailable for some donors at each locus, only the typed subset was used in association tests. This cohort had only TCR beta chains sequenced, and the lack of alpha or paired-chain data limited which features could be detected. In a later genetic analysis, a missense DCLRE1C variant was associated with V-gene and J-gene trimming of TCR beta chains, and the association was replicated in an independent cohort. A group of highly shared sequence variants was considered likely to be a technical artifact of the sequencing pipeline. A further reported finding was that TCR beta sequences accurately predicted the HLA-A and HLA-B alleles for most subjects in the first cohort. When HLA alleles, especially DR and DQ, strongly co-occurred, TCR associations were difficult to assign to individual alleles. Compared with equally common non-associated chains, HLA-associated TCR beta chains in a later analysis were more clonally expanded and had lower generation probabilities. In a later analysis, TCR association rates were found to vary across HLA loci, with the most associated TCRs seen for DRB1 alleles and the fewest for HLA-C alleles.

This clonotype originated in a man aged 30 to 39 in good health and CMV-seronegative. This receptor chain uses TRBV11-2 and TRBJ1-2, with 10 middle bases fitting TRBD1. Sequenced sample: PBMCs. The CDR3 region: CASSQIQGQGPSDYGYTF. The nucleotides read TGTGCCAGCAGCCAAATACAGGGACAGGGGCCTTCGGACTATGGCTACACCTTC.